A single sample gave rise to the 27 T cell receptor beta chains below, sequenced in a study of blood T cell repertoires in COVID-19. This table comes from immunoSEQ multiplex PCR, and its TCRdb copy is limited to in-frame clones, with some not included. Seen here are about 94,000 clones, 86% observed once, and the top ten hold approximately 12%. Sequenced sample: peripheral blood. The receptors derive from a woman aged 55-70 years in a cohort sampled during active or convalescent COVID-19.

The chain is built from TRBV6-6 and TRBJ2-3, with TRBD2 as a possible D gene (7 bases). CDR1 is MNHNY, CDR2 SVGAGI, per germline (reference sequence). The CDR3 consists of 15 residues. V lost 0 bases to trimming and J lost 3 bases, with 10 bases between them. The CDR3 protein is CASSYSGGQTDTQYF. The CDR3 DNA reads TGTGCCAGCAGTTACTCGGGGGGGCAAACAGATACGCAGTATTTT.

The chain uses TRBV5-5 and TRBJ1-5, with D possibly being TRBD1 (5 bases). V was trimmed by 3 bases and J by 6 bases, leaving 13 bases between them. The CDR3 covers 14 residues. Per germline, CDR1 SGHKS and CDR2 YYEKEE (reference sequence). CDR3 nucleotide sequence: TGTGCCAGCAGCTGGGAGGTAGGGACTCAGCCCCAGCATTTT. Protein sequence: CASSWEVGTQPQHF. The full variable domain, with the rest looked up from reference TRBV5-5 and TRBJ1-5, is DAGVTQSPTHLIKTRGQQVTLRCSPISGHKSVSWYQQVLGQGPQFIFQYYEKEERGRGNFPDRFSARQFPNYSSELNVNALLLGDSALYLCASSWEVGTQPQHFGDGTRLSIL.

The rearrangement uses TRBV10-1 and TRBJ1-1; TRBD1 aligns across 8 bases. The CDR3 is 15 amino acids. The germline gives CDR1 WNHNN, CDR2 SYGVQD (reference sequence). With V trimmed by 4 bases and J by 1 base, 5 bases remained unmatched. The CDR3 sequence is CASSAPGTGNTEAFF. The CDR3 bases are TGCGCCAGCAGTGCTCCCGGGACAGGGAACACTGAAGCTTTCTTT.

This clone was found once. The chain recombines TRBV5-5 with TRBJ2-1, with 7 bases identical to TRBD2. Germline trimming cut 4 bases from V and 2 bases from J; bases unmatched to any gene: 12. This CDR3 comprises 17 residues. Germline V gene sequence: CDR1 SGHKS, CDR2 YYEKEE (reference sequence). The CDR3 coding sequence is TGTGCCAGCAGCCCCCGGACTAGTGGTCCAACCTACAATGAGCAGTTCTTC. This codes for CASSPRTSGPTYNEQFF.

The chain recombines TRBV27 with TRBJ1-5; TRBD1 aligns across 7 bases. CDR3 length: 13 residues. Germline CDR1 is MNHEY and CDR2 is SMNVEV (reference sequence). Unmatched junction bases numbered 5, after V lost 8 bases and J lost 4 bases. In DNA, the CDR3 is TGTGCCAGCGGGACAGTTGGAAATCAGCCCCAGCATTTT. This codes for CASGTVGNQPQHF.

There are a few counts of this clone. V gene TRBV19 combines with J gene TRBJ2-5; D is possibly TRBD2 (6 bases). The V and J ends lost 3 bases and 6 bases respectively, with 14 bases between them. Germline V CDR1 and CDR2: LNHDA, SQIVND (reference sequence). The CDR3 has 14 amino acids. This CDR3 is CASSIGTGEKTQYF. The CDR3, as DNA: TGTGCCAGTAGTATTGGGACGGGAGAAAAGACCCAGTACTTC.

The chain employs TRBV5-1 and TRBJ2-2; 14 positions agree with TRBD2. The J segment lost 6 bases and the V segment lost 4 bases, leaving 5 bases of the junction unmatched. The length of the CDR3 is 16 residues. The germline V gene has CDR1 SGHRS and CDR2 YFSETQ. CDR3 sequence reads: CASSPGLAGVAGELFF. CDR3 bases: TGCGCCAGCAGCCCGGGACTAGCGGGAGTGGCCGGGGAGCTGTTTTTT.

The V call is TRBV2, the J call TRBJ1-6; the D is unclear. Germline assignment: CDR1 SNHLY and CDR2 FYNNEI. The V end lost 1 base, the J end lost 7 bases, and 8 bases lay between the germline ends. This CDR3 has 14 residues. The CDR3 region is CASSEGLFNSPLHF. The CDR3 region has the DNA TGTGCCAGCAGTGAAGGGCTGTTCAATTCACCCCTCCACTTT.

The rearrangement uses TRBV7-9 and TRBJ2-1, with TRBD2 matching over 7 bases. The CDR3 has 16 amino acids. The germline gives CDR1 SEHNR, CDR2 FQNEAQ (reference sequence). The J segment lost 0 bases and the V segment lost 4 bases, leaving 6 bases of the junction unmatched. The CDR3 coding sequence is TGTGCCAGCAGCTCCGATCGGGGGGACTCCTACAATGAGCAGTTCTTC. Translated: CASSSDRGDSYNEQFF. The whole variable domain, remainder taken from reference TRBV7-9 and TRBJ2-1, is DTGVSQNPRHKITKRGQNVTFRCDPISEHNRLYWYRQTLGQGPEFLTYFQNEAQLEKSRLLSDRFSAERPKGSFSTLEIQRTEQGDSAMYLCASSSDRGDSYNEQFFGPGTRLTVL.

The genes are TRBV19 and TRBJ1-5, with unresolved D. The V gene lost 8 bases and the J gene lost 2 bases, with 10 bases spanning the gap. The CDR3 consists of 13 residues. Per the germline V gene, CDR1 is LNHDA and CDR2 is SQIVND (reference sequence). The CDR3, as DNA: TGTGCCAGTGGAGAGACTGGCAATCAGCCCCAGCATTTT. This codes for CASGETGNQPQHF.

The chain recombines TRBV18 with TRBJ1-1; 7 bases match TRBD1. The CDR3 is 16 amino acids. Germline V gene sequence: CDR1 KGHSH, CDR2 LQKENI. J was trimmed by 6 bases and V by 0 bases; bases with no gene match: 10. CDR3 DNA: TGTGCCAGCTCACCACCTTCACAGGGGTCATACGCTGAAGCTTTCTTT. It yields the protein CASSPPSQGSYAEAFF.

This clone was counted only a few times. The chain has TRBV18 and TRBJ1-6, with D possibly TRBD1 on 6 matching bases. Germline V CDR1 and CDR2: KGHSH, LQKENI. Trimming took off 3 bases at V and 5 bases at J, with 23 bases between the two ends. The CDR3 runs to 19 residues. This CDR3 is CASSPTTGGTMHHNSPLHF. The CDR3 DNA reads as TGTGCCAGCTCACCGACGACCGGTGGGACAATGCATCATAATTCACCCCTCCACTTT. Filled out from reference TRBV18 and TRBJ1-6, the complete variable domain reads NAGVMQNPRHLVRRRGQEARLRCSPMKGHSHVYWYRQLPEEGLKFMVYLQKENIIDESGMPKERFSAEFPKEGPSILRIQQVVRGDSAAYFCASSPTTGGTMHHNSPLHFGNGTRLTVT.

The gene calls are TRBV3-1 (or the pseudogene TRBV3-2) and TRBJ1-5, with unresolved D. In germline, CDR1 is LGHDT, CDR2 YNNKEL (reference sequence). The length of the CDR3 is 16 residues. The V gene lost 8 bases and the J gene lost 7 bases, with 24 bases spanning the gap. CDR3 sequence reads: CASGSSRELLGQPQHF. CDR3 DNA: TGTGCCAGCGGGAGTTCCCGAGAGCTCTTAGGCCAGCCCCAGCATTTT.

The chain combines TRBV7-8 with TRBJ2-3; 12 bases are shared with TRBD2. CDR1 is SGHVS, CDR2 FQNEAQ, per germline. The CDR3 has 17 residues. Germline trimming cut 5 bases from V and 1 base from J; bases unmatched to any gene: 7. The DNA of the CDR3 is TGTGCCAGCAGCCCTATTCGGACTAGCGGGGGCACAGATACGCAGTATTTT. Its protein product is CASSPIRTSGGTDTQYF.

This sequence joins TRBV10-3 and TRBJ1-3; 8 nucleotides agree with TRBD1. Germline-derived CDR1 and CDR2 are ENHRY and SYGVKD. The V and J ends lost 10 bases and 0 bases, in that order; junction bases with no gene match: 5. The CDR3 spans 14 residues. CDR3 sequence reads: CATGQESSGNTIYF. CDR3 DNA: TGTGCCACGGGACAGGAGAGCTCTGGAAACACCATATATTTT.

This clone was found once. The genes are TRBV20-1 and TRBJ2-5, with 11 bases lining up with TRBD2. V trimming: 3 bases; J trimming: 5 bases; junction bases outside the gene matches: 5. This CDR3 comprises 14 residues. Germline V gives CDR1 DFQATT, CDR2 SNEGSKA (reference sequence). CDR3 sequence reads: CSASNSGRGETQYF. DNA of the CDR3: TGCAGTGCTAGTAATAGCGGGAGGGGGGAGACCCAGTACTTC.

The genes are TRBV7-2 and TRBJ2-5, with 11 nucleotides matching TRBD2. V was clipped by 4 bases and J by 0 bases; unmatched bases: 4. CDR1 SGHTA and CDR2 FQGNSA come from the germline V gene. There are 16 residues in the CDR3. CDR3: CASSSGTSGYQETQYF. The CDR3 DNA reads TGTGCCAGCAGCTCCGGGACTAGCGGATACCAAGAGACCCAGTACTTC. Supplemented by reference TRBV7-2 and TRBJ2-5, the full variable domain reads GAGVSQSPSNKVTEKGKDVELRCDPISGHTALYWYRQSLGQGLEFLIYFQGNSAPDKSGLPSDRFSAERTGGSVSTLTIQRTQQEDSAVYLCASSSGTSGYQETQYFGPGTRLLVL.

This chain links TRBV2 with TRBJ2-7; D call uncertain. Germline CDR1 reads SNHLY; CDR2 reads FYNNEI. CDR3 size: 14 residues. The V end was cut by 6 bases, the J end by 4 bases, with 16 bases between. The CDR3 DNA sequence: TGTGCCAGCAGCCTTCGTCCCGCGACTTACGAGCAGTACTTC. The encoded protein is CASSLRPATYEQYF.

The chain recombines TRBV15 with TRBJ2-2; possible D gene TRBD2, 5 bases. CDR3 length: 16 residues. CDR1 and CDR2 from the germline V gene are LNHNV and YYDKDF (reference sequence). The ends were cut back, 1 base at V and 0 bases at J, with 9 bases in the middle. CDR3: CATSRVAPANTGELFF. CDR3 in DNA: TGTGCCACCAGCAGAGTAGCGCCAGCGAACACCGGGGAGCTGTTTTTT.

Here the CDR3 reads CASSQERNQGVRGYTF. As DNA, the CDR3 is TGTGCCAGCAGCCAAGAAAGGAATCAGGGGGTGAGGGGCTACACCTTC. The chain carries TRBV4-2 and TRBJ1-2; 7 nucleotides agree with TRBD1. This CDR3 is 16 amino acids long. Per germline, CDR1 LGHNA and CDR2 YNFKEQ. The junction had 12 bases not matched to a gene; V was cut back by 0 bases and J by 8 bases.

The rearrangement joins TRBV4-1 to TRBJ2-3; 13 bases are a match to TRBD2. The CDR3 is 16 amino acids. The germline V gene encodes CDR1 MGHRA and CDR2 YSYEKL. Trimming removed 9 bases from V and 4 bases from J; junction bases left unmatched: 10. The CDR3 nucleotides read TGCGCCAGTCGTTTTGGACTAGCGGGAGCGGCAGATACGCAGTATTTT. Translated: CASRFGLAGAADTQYF.

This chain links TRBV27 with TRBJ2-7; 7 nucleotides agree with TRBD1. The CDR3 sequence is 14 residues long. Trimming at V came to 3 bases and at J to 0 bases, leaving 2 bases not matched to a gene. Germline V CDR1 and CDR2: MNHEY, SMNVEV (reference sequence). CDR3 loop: CASSFDRASYEQYF. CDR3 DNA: TGTGCCAGCAGTTTCGACAGGGCCTCCTACGAGCAGTACTTC.

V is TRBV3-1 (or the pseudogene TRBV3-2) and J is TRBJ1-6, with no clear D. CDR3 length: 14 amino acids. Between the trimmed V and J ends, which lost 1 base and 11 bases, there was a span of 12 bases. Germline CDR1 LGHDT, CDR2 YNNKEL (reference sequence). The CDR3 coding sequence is TGTGCCAGCAGCCAAGGATCGGTGAGGGCACCCCTCCACTTT. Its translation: CASSQGSVRAPLHF.

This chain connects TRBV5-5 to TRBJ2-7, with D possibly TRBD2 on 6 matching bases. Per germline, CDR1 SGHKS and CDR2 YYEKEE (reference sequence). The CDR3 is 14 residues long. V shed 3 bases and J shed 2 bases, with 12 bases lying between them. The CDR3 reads CASSYGGQPYEQYF. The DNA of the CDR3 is TGTGCCAGCAGCTATGGAGGGCAGCCCTACGAGCAGTACTTC.

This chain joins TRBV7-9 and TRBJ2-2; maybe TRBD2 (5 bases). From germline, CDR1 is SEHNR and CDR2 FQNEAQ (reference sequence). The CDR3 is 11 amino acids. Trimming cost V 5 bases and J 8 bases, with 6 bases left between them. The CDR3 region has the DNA TGTGCCAGCAGCCCGGGAGGGGAGCTGTTTTTT. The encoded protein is CASSPGGELFF.

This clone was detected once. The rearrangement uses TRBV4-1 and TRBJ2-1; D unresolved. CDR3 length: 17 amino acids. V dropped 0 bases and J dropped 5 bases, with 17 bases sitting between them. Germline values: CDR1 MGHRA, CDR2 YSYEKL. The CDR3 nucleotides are TGCGCCAGCAGCCAAGATCAACCGGAGCGCTCGAACAATGAGCAGTTCTTC. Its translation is CASSQDQPERSNNEQFF.

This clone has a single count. DNA for the CDR3: TGTGCCAGCAGCGCCAGAGGAGAGACCCAGTACTTC. Encoded protein: CASSARGETQYF. V and J are TRBV6-5 and TRBJ2-5, with unresolved D. The CDR3 length is 12 residues. Between the trimmed V and J ends, which lost 6 bases and 4 bases, there was a span of 9 bases. In germline, CDR1 is MNHEY, CDR2 SVGAGI.